This entry lists 27 T cell receptor beta chains sequenced from one sample in a study of T cell repertoires in cytomegalovirus infection. TCRdb re-called the reads through MiXCR, storing one row per CDR3 protein. Of some 700,000 distinct CDR3 sequences listed, roughly 35% were seen once; the top ten hold around 2.8%. Specimen: PBMCs. These receptors were obtained from a human donor in good health (CMV status not recorded). Some clones in this sample may be carry-over from other donors' samples.

There are a few counts of this clonotype. CDR3 bases: TGTGCCAGCAGCTTAAGGGGTACAAATCAGCCCCAGCATTTT. It encodes CASSLRGTNQPQHF. The rearrangement joins TRBV7-6 to TRBJ1-5, with D perhaps TRBD1 (5 bases). CDR1 SGHVS and CDR2 FNYEAQ come from the germline V gene. The CDR3 sequence is 14 residues long. With 2 bases removed from V and 4 bases from J, the gap between germline ends came to 9 bases.

The chain carries TRBV5-3 and TRBJ2-1; D remains unclear. TRBV5-3 is marked as an open reading frame, function uncertain. The CDR3 consists of 15 residues. V dropped 2 bases and J dropped 0 bases, with 9 bases sitting between them. The CDR3 DNA reads TGTGCCAGAAGCTTTGGTTGGAGCTCCTACAATGAGCAGTTCTTC. It is translated as CARSFGWSSYNEQFF.

The chain combines TRBV7-8 with TRBJ2-6; perhaps TRBD1 as D (5 bases). CDR1 and CDR2 (germline): SGHVS, FQNEAQ. This CDR3 is 16 amino acids long. Trimming stripped 7 bases from V and 4 bases from J, with 17 bases between. CDR3 coding DNA: TGTGCCAGCACGATTGGTCAGGGTCGAGGGGCCAACGTCCTGACTTTC. It yields the protein CASTIGQGRGANVLTF.

The V call is TRBV28, the J call TRBJ1-2; D is undetermined. This CDR3 has 15 residues. Trimming removed 6 bases at V and 0 bases at J, with 14 bases between. Germline V CDR1 and CDR2: MDHEN, SYDVKM. This CDR3 reads CASSPGRAANYGYTF. The CDR3 bases are TGTGCCAGCAGCCCCGGCCGCGCCGCTAACTATGGCTACACCTTC.

V is TRBV29-1 and J is TRBJ2-2; D might be TRBD1 (5 bases). Germline CDR1 reads SQVTM; CDR2 reads ANQGSEA. Trimming shortened V by 3 bases and J by 1 base, and 6 bases separated the two germline ends. The CDR3 sequence is 13 residues long. The CDR3 loop reads CSVDRENTGELFF. The CDR3 DNA sequence: TGCAGCGTTGACAGGGAGAACACCGGGGAGCTGTTTTTT.

V gene TRBV29-1 combines with J gene TRBJ1-1; TRBD1 is a possible D gene (5 bases). Trimming pared 7 bases from V and 2 bases from J, leaving 14 bases between. Germline CDR1 is SQVTM and CDR2 is ANQGSEA. This CDR3 comprises 13 residues. The CDR3 here is CSAPGPHNTEAFF. The CDR3 DNA is TGCAGCGCGCCGGGACCGCACAACACTGAAGCTTTCTTT.

This clonotype was observed many times. The chain is built from TRBV12-3 or TRBV12-4 and TRBJ1-2; 7 nucleotides agree with TRBD1. This CDR3 has 14 amino acids. After removal of 3 bases from V and 7 bases from J, the junction contained 8 bases not matched to a gene. In DNA form, the CDR3 reads TGTGCCAGCAGTTTTTACGGGACAGTCTCTGGCTACACCTTC. It codes for CASSFYGTVSGYTF.

The chain employs TRBV2 and TRBJ2-3, with D possibly matching TRBD2 (6 bases). CDR3 length: 11 amino acids. V was shortened by 6 bases and J by 8 bases, with 9 bases between the two germline ends. Germline CDR1 reads SNHLY; CDR2 reads FYNNEI. The CDR3 DNA reads TGTGCCAGCAGAATGGGAGGTACGCAGTATTTT. Translated: CASRMGGTQYF.

This clonotype has more than one count but fewer than ten. V gene TRBV7-3 combines with J gene TRBJ2-1, with unresolved D. The CDR3 covers 15 residues. CDR1 is SGHTA and CDR2 is FQGTGA in the germline V gene. With 4 bases removed from V and 5 bases from J, the gap between germline ends came to 15 bases. In nucleotides, the CDR3 is TGTGCCAGCAGCTCCCCTTCTCTAGGCAACAATGAGCAGTTCTTC. Translated, it gives CASSSPSLGNNEQFF. Full variable domain (missing parts from reference TRBV7-3 and TRBJ2-1): GAGVSQTPSNKVTEKGKYVELRCDPISGHTALYWYRQSLGQGPEFLIYFQGTGAADDSGLPNDRFFAVRPEGSVSTLKIQRTERGDSAVYLCASSSPSLGNNEQFFGPGTRLTVL.

The CDR3 region has the DNA TGTGCCAGCAGTCAAGGTGCAGCGGGGGCCTCCTACGAGCAGTACTTC. Translating gives CASSQGAAGASYEQYF. The J gene is TRBJ2-7, the V gene TRBV2; 8 nucleotides match TRBD2. This CDR3 region has 16 residues. The V segment lost 5 bases and the J segment 0 bases; nucleotides outside the gene matches: 9. Germline V CDR1 and CDR2: SNHLY, FYNNEI.

V gene TRBV24-1 combines with J gene TRBJ2-3; 10 bases map to TRBD2. CDR1 is KGHDR and CDR2 is SFDVKD in the germline V gene. With V trimmed by 3 bases and J by 3 bases, 8 bases remained unmatched. The CDR3 is 17 residues long. CDR3 residues: CATSDPAPGLATDTQYF. Here the CDR3 DNA reads TGTGCCACCAGTGATCCGGCCCCGGGACTAGCGACAGATACGCAGTATTTT.

The chain is built from TRBV12-3 or TRBV12-4 and TRBJ1-2; tentatively, D is TRBD1 (5 bases). The CDR3 totals 13 residues. V shed 5 bases and J shed 8 bases, with 15 bases lying between them. CDR3 DNA: TGTGCCAGCAGTCAACTCCAGGGAGGAGGCTACACCTTC. Translated, it gives CASSQLQGGGYTF.

Remarks on this clonotype: This sequence may be a read error, since a much larger clone differs from it by one base. A read error is likely, as this CDR3 ends without the conserved phenylalanine or tryptophan. This chain links TRBV7-2 with TRBJ2-3; D not resolved. The CDR3 runs to 13 residues. V shed 1 base and J shed 2 bases, with 4 bases lying between them. The germline V gene encodes CDR1 SGHTA and CDR2 FQGNSA. The CDR3 DNA reads TGTGCCAGCAGCTTAGTTGTCACAGATACGCAGTATTTG. Protein product: CASSLVVTDTQYL.

This clonotype was seen only a few times. The J gene is TRBJ2-1, the V gene TRBV19; tentatively, D is TRBD1 or TRBD2 (6 bases each). CDR1 and CDR2 from the germline V gene are LNHDA and SQIVND (reference sequence). V lost 2 bases and J 1 base, leaving 9 bases between the germline ends. CDR3 length: 15 amino acids. This CDR3 reads CASSIQGTSYNEQFF. DNA of the CDR3: TGTGCCAGTAGTATACAGGGGACTTCCTACAATGAGCAGTTCTTC. The complete variable domain, with remaining parts taken from reference TRBV19 and TRBJ2-1, reads DGGITQSPKYLFRKEGQNVTLSCEQNLNHDAMYWYRQDPGQGLRLIYYSQIVNDFQKGDIAEGYSVSREKKESFPLTVTSAQKNPTAFYLCASSIQGTSYNEQFFGPGTRLTVL.

The chain is built from TRBV4-1 and TRBJ1-3; D is perhaps TRBD1 (5 bases). Looked up from germline, CDR1 is MGHRA and CDR2 is YSYEKL. Trimming pared 0 bases from V and 8 bases from J, leaving 11 bases between. The CDR3 runs to 14 residues. In nucleotides, the CDR3 is TGCGCCAGCAGCCAAGAGGAATCGGGGGACACCATATATTTT. Translated: CASSQEESGDTIYF.

The chain couples TRBV18 to TRBJ1-1, with 7 bases lining up with TRBD1. Trimming at V came to 3 bases and at J to 4 bases, leaving 5 bases not matched to a gene. Germline V gene sequence: CDR1 KGHSH, CDR2 LQKENI. This CDR3 has 14 residues. CDR3 loop: CASSPTGSGTEAFF. The CDR3 DNA is TGTGCCAGCTCACCGACAGGGTCGGGCACTGAAGCTTTCTTT.

CDR3: CASTPEPGAPEYNEQFF. CDR3 DNA: TGTGCCAGCACCCCGGAGCCGGGGGCCCCCGAGTACAATGAGCAGTTCTTC. The chain joins TRBV4-2 to TRBJ2-1; D may correspond to TRBD1 or TRBD2 (6 bases each). In germline, CDR1 is LGHNA, CDR2 YNFKEQ. The CDR3 covers 17 residues. Trimming cost V 7 bases and J 4 bases, with 23 bases left between them.

The DNA for the CDR3 is TGTGCCAGTAGTATCGGTCGGACAGCTAAGAATTCACCCCTCCACTTT. Translating gives CASSIGRTAKNSPLHF. The chain uses TRBV19 and TRBJ1-6, with D maybe TRBD1 (6 bases). Trimming stripped 3 bases from V and 7 bases from J, with 16 bases between. Germline CDR1 reads LNHDA; CDR2 reads SQIVND (reference sequence). The CDR3 runs 16 residues.

The V and J genes are TRBV7-4 and TRBJ2-7; maybe TRBD2 (7 bases). Trimming cost V 5 bases and J 8 bases, with 13 bases left between them. The CDR3 sequence is 12 residues long. Germline values: CDR1 SGHVT, CDR2 SQSDAQ. CDR3 sequence (DNA): TGTGCCAGCAGCACAGGCGGGGGCCAGCAGTACTTC. Amino acids: CASSTGGGQQYF.

This clonotype was observed a few times. The chain has TRBV6-1 and TRBJ2-1, with a weak D call TRBD1 (6 bases). There are 14 residues in the CDR3. V was clipped by 10 bases and J by 9 bases, with 22 bases between them. Germline loops: CDR1 MNHNS, CDR2 SASEGT. Written as DNA, the CDR3 is TGTGCCACCCCGGAGGCAGGGGTCGGTGGTGAGCAGTTCTTC. Translation: CATPEAGVGGEQFF.

This chain's CDR3 is CASSEVGRVREKLFF. The DNA of the CDR3 is TGTGCCAGCAGTGAAGTGGGGAGAGTGAGAGAAAAACTGTTTTTT. The chain joins TRBV2 to TRBJ1-4; D gene ambiguous. The CDR3 contains 15 residues. Germline assignment: CDR1 SNHLY and CDR2 FYNNEI. Trimming removed 1 base at V and 8 bases at J, with 14 bases between.

The J gene is TRBJ1-3, the V gene TRBV15; D not certain. V shed 0 bases and J shed 2 bases, with 5 bases lying between them. Germline V gene sequence: CDR1 LNHNV, CDR2 YYDKDF (reference sequence). CDR3 length equals 14 residues. CDR3 DNA: TGTGCCACCAGCAGAGATTGGGCTGGAAACACCATATATTTT. As protein: CATSRDWAGNTIYF.

The chain links TRBV7-9 to TRBJ2-1, with D hard to call. The germline CDR1 and CDR2 sequences are SEHNR and FQNEAQ (reference sequence). The V gene lost 6 bases and the J gene lost 5 bases, with 11 bases spanning the gap. There are 13 residues in the CDR3. DNA of the CDR3: TGTGCCAGCAGGTCCCCACCCAACAATGAGCAGTTCTTC. It yields the protein CASRSPPNNEQFF.

This clonotype was recorded many times. The gene calls are TRBV7-6 and TRBJ1-4; possible D gene TRBD1, 5 bases. CDR1 is SGHVS and CDR2 is FNYEAQ in the germline V gene. Trimming stripped 5 bases from V and 0 bases from J, with 13 bases between. This CDR3 has 16 residues. The DNA for the CDR3 is TGTGCCAGCAGCCGGACCCAGGGTGCAACTAATGAAAAACTGTTTTTT. Protein product: CASSRTQGATNEKLFF.

This chain links TRBV29-1 with TRBJ1-6; 7 bases map to TRBD1. This CDR3 has 17 amino acids. Germline values: CDR1 SQVTM, CDR2 ANQGSEA. With 6 bases clipped from V and 7 bases from J, the junction kept 18 bases outside the gene matches. The CDR3 sequence: CSVEGARTGASNSPLHF. CDR3 coding DNA: TGCAGCGTGGAGGGGGCCCGAACTGGGGCGTCAAATTCACCCCTCCACTTT.

Points on this clonotype: At one of its ends the junction is not consistent with the germline gene, which may arise from a read error. The V and J genes are TRBV4-1 and TRBJ1-2; no definite D call. There are 14 residues in the CDR3. CDR1 MGHRA and CDR2 YSYEKL come from the germline V gene. The CDR3 DNA follows: TGCGCAAGCAGCCAAGATTATGCTCGCCGCGGCTACACCTTC. Translated: CASSQDYARRGYTF.

This chain links TRBV12-3 or TRBV12-4 with TRBJ1-1; TRBD1 agrees at 8 bases. The CDR3 has 13 amino acids. The V gene end was trimmed by 7 bases and the J gene end by 0 bases; junction bases not matched to a gene: 1. CDR3 nucleotide sequence: TGTGCCAGCAAGACAGGGGTGAACACTGAAGCTTTCTTT. Protein sequence: CASKTGVNTEAFF.